This T cell receptor (beta chain) is from a study of cytomegalovirus exposure and HLA in healthy donors. Study-level background: Sequencing of 180 million or so T cells in an earlier analysis found more than 100 million unique TCR beta sequences.

CDR3 size: 16 residues. Healthy bone marrow donors formed the donor group. Vbeta (60) and Jbeta (13) primers were used in the PCR. The protocol was immunoSEQ multiplex PCR, while the TCRdb copy is restricted to in-frame clones and leaves out a portion. Of approximately 100,000 clones listed, more than 65% are singletons. Material: PBMCs. This TCR derives from a woman in her forties or fifties in good health and CMV-seropositive. V and J are TRBV21-1 and TRBJ1-1; TRBD1, the table's D call, was not compared with the DNA. TRBV21-1 is a listed pseudogene. Written as DNA, the CDR3 is TGTGCCAGCAGCAAAACGAGGGGGCAAGCCCCTCCTGAAGCTTTCTTT. It codes for CASSKTRGQAPPEAFF.